This T cell receptor beta chain originates from a study of shared clonotypes between healthy human individuals. Overall study: The donor group consisted of a couple of women and a few men, aged 18 to 49. Study-wide results and caveats: How much donors shared clonotypes was expected to be affected by sequencing depth.

Deep-level assay runs were performed. Sequencing used immunoSEQ multiplex PCR; TCRdb keeps in-frame clones, though not all of them. Here the sample spans about a million clones, approximately 77% being singletons. A CD45RA+ naive subset and a CD45RA-negative memory subset were split from CD4+ cells. V lost 4 bases and J lost 2; bases outside the gene matches: 6. The V gene's germline CDR1 is LNHDA and CDR2 SQIVND (reference sequence). There are 16 residues in the CDR3. Remarks on this clone: Its antigen is not known.

The sequenced sample was memory CD4+ T cells from PBMCs. Subset: CD45RA-negative fraction. The rearrangement uses TRBV19 and TRBJ1-5; 9 nucleotides match TRBD1. The sequence was obtained from a young man in good health. Some clones in this sample may be carry-over from other donors' samples. The CDR3, as DNA: TGTGCCAGTAGTACAACAGGGGGCGGTGGCAATCAGCCCCAGCATTTT. It translates to CASSTTGGGGNQPQHF.